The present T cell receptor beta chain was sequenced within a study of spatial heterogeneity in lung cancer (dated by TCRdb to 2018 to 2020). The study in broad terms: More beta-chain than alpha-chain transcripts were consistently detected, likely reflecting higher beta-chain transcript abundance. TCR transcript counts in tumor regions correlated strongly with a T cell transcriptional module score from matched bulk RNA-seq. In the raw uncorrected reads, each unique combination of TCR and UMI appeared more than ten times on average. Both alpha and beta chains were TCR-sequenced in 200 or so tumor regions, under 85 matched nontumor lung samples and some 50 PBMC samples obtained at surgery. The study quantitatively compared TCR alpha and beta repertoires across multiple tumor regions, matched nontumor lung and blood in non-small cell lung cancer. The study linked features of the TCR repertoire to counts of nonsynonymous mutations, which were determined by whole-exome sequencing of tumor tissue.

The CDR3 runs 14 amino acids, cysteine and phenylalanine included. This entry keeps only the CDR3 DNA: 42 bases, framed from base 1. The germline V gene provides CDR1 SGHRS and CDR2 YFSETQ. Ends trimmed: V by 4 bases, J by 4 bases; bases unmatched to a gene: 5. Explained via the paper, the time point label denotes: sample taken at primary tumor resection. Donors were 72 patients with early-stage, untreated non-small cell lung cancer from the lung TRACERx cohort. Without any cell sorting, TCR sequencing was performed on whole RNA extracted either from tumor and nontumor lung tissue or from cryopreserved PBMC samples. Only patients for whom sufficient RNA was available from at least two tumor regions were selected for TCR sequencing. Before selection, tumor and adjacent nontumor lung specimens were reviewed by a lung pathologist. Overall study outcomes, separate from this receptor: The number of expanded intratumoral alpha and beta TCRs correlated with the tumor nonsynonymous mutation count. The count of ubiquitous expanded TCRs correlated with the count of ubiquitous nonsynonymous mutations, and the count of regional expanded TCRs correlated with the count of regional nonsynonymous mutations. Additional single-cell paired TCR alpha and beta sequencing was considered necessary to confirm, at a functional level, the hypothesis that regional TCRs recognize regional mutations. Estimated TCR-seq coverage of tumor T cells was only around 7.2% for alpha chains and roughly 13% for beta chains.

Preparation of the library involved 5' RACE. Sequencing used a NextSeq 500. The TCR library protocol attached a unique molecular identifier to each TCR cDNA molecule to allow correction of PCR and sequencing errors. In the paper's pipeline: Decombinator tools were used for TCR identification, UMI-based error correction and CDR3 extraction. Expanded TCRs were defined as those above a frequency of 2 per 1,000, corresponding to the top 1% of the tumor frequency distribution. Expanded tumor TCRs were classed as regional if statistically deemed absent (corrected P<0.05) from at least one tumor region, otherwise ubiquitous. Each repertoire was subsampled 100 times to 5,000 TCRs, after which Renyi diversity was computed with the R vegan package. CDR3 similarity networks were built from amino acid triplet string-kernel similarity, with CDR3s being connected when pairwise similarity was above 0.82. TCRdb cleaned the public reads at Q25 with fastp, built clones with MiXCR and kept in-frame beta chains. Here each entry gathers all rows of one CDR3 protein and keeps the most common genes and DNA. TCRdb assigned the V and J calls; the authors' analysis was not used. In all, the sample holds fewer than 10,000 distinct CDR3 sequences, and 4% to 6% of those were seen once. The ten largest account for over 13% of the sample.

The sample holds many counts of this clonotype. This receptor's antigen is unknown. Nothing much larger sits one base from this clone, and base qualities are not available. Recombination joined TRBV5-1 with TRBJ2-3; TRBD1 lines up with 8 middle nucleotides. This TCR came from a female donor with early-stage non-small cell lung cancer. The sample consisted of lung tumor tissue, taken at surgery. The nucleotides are TGCGCCAGCAGCCGGTCGACAGGGGCAGATACGCAGTATTTT. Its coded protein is CASSRSTGADTQYF. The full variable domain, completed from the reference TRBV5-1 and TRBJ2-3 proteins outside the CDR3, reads KAGVTQTPRYLIKTRGQQVTLSCSPISGHRSVSWYQQTPGQGLQFLFEYFSETQRNKGNFPGRFSGRQFSNSRSEMNVSTLELGDSALYLCASSRSTGADTQYFGPGTRLTVL.